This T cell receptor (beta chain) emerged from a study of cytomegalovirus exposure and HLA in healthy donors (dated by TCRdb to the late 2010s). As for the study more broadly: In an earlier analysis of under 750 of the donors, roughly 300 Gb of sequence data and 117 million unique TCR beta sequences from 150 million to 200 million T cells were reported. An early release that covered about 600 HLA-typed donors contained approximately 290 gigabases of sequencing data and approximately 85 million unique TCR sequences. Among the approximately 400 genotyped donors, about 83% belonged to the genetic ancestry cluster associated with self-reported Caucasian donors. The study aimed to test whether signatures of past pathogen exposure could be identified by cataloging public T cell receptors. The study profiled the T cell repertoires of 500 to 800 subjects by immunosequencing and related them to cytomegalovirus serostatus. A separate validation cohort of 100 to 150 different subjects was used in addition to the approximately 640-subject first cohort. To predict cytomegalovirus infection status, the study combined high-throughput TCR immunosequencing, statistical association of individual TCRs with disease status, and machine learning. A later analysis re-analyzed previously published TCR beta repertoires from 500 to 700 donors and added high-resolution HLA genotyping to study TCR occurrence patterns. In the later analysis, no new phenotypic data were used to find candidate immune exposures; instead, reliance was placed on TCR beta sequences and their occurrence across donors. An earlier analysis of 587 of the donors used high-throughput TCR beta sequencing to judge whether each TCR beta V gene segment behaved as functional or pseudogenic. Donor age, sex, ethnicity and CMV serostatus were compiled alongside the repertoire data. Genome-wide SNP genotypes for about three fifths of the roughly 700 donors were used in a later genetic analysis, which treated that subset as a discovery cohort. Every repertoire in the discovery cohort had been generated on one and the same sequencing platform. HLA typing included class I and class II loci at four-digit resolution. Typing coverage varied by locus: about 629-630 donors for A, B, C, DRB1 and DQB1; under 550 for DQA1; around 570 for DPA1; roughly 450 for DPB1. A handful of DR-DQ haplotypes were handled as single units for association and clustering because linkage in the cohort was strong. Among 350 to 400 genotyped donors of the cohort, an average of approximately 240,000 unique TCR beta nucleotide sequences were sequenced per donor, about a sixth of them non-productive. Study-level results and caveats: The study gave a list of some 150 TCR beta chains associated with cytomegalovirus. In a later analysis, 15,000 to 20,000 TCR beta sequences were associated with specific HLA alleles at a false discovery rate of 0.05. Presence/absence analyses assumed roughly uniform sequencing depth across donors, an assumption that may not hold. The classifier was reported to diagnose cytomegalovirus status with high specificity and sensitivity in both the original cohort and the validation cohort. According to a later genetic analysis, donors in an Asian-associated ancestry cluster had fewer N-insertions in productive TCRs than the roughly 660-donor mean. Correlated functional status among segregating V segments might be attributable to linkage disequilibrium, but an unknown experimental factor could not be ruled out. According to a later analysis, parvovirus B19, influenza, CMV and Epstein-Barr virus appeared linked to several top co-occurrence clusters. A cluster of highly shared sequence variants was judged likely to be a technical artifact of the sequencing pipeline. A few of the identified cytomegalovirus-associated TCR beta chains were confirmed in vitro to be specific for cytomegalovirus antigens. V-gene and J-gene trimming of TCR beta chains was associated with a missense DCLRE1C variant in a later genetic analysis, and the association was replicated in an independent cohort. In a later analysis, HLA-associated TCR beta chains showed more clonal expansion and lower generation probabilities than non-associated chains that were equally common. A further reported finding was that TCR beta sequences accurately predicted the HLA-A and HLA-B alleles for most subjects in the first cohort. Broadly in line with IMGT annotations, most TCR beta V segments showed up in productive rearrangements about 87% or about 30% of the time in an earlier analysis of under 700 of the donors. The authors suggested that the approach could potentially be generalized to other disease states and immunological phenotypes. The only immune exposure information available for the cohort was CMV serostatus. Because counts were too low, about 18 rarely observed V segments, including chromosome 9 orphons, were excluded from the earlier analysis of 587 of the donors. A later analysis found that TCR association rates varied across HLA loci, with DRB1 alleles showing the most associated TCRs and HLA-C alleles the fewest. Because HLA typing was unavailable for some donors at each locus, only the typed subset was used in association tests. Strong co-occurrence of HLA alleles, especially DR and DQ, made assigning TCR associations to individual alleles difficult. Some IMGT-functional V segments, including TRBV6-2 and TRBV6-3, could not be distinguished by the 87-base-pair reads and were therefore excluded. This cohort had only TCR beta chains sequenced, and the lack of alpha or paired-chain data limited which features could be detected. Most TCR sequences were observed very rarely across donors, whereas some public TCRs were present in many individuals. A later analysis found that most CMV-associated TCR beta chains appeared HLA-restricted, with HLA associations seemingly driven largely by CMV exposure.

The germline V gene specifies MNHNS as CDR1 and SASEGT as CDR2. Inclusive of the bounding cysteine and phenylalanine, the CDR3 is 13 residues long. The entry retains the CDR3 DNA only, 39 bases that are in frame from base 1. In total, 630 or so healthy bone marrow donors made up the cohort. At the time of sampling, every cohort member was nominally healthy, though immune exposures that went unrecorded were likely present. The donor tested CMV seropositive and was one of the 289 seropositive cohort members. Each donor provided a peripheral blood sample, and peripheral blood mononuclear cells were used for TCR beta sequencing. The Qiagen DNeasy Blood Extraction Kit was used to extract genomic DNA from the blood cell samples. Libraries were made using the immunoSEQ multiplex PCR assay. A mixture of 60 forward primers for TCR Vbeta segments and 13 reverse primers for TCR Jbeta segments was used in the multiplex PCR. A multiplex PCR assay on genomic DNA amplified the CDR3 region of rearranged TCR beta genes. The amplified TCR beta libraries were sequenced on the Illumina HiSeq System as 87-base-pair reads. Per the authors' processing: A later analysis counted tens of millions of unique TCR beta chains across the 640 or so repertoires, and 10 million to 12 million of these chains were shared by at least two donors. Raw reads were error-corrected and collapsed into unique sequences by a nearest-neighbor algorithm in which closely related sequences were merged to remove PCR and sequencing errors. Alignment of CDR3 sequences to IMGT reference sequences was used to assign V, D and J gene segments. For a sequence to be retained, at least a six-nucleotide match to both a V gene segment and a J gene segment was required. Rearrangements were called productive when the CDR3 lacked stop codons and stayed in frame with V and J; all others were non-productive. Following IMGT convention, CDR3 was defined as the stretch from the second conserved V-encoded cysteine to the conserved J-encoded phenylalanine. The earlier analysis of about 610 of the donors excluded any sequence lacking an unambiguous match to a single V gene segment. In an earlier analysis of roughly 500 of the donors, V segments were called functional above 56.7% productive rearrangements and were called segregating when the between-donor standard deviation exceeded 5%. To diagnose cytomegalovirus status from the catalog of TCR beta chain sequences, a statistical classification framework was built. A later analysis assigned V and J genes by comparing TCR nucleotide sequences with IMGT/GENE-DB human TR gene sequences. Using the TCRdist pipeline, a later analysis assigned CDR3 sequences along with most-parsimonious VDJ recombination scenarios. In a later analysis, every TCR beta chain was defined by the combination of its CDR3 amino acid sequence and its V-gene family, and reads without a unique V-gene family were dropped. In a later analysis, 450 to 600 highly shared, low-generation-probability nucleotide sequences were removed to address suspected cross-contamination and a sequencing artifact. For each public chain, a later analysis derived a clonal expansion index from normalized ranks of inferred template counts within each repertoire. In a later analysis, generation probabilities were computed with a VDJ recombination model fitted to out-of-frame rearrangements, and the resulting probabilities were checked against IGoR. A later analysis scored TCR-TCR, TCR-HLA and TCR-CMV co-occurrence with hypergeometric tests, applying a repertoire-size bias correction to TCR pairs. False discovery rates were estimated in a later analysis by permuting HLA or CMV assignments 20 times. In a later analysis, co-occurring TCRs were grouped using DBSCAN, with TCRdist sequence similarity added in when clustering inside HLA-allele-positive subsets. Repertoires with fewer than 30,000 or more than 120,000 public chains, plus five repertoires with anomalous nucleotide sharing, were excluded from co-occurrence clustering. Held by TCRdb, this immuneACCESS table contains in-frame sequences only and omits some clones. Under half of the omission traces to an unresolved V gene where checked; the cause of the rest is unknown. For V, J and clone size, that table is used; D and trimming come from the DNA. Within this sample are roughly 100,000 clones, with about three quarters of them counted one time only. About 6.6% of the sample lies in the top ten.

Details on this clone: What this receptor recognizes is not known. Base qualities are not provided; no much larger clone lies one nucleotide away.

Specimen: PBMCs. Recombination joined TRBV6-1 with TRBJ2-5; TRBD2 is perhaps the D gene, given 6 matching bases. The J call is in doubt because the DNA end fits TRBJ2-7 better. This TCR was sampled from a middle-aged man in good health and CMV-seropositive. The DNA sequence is TGTGCCAGCAGTCACGGGAGCCCCTACGAGCAGTACTTC. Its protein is CASSHGSPYEQYF.